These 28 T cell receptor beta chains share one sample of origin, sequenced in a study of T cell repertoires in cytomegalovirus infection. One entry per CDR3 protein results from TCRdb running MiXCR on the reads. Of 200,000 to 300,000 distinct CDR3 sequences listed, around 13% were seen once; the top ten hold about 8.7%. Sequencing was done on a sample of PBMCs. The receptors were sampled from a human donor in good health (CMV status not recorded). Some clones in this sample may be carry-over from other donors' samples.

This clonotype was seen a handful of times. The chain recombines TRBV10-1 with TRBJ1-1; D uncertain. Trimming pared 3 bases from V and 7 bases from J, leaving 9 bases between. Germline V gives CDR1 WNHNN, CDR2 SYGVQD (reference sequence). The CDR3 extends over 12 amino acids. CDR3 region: CASSDLFGEAFF. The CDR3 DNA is TGCGCCAGCAGTGATTTGTTCGGTGAAGCTTTCTTT.

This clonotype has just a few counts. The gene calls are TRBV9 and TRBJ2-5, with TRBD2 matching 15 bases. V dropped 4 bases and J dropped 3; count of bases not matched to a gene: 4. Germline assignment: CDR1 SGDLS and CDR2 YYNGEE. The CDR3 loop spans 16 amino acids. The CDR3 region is CASSLWTSGGEETQYF. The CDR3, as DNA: TGTGCCAGCAGCCTCTGGACTAGCGGGGGGGAAGAGACCCAGTACTTC.

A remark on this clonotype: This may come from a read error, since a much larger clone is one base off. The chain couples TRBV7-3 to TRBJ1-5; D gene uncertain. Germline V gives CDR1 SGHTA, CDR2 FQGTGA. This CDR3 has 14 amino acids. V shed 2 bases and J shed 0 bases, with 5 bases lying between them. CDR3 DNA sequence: TGTGCCAGCAGCTTAGAAACTAGCAATCAGCCCCAGCATTTT. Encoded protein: CASSLETSNQPQHF.

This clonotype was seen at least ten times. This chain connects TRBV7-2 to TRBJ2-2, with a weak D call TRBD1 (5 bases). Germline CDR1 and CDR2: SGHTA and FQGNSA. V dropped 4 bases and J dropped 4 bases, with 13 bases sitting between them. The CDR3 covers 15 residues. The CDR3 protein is CASSSQQGSTGELFF. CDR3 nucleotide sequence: TGTGCCAGCAGCTCACAGCAGGGATCCACCGGGGAGCTGTTTTTT.

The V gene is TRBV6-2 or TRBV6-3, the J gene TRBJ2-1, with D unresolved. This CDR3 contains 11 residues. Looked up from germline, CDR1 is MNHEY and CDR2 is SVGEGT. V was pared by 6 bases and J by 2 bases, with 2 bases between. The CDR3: CASRAYNEQFF. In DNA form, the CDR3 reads TGTGCCAGCAGAGCCTACAATGAGCAGTTCTTC.

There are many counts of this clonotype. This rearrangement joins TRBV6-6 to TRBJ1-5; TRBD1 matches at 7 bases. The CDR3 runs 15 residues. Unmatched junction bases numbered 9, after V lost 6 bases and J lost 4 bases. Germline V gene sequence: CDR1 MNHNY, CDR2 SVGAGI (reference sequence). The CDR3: CASRISGQRNQPQHF. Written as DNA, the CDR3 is TGTGCCAGCAGGATCTCGGGACAGAGAAATCAGCCCCAGCATTTT.

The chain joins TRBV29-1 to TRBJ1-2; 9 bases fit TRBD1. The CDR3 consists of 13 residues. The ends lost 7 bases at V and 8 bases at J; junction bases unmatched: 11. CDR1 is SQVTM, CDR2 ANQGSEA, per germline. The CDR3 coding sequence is TGCAGCGCGGCCCAACAGGGGGCAAGCGGCTACACCTTC. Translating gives CSAAQQGASGYTF.

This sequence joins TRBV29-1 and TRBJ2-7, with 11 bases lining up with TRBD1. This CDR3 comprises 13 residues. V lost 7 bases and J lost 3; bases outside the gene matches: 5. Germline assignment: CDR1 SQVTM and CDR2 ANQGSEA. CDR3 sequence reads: CSGAGTGGYEQYF. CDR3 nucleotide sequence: TGCAGCGGGGCCGGGACAGGGGGCTACGAGCAGTACTTC.

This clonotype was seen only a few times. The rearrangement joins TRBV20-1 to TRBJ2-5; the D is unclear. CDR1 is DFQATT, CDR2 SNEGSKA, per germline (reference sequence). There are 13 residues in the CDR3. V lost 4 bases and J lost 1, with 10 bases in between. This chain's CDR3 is CSAKQIAQETQYF. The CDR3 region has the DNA TGCAGTGCTAAACAGATAGCCCAAGAGACCCAGTACTTC.

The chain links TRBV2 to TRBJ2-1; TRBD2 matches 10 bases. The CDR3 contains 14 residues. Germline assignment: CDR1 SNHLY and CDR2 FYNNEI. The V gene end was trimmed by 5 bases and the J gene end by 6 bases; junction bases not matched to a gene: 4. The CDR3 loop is CASSILAGLNEQFF. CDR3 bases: TGTGCCAGCAGTATACTAGCGGGACTCAATGAGCAGTTCTTC.

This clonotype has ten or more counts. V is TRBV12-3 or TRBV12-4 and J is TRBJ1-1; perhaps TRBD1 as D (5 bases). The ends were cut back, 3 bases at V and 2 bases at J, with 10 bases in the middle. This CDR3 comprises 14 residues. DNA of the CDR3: TGTGCCAGCAGTTTCGGGACGGATAACACTGAAGCTTTCTTT. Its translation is CASSFGTDNTEAFF.

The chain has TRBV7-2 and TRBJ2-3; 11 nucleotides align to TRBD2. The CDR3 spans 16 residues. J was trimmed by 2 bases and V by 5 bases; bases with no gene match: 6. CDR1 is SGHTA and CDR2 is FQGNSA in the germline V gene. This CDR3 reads CASSLDSGRVTDTQYF. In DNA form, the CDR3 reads TGTGCCAGCAGCCTAGATAGCGGGAGGGTCACAGATACGCAGTATTTT. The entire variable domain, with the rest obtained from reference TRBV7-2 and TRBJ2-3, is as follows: GAGVSQSPSNKVTEKGKDVELRCDPISGHTALYWYRQSLGQGLEFLIYFQGNSAPDKSGLPSDRFSAERTGGSVSTLTIQRTQQEDSAVYLCASSLDSGRVTDTQYFGPGTRLTVL.

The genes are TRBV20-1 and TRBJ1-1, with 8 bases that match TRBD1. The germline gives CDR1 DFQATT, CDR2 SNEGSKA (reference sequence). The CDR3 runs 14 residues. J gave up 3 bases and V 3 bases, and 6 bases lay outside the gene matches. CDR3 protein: CSARVRGRDTEAFF. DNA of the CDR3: TGCAGTGCTAGGGTCAGGGGGCGGGACACTGAAGCTTTCTTT.

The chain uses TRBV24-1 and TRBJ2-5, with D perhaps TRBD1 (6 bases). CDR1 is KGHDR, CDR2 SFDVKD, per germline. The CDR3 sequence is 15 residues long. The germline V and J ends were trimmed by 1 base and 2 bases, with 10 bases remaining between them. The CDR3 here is CATSDFSQGQETQYF. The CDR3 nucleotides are TGTGCCACCAGTGATTTTTCACAGGGACAAGAGACCCAGTACTTC.

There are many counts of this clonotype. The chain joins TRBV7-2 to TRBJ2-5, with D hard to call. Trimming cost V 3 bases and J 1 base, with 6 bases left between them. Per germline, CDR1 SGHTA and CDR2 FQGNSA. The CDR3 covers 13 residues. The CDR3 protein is CASSLTPQETQYF. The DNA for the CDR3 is TGTGCCAGCAGCTTGACCCCCCAAGAGACCCAGTACTTC.

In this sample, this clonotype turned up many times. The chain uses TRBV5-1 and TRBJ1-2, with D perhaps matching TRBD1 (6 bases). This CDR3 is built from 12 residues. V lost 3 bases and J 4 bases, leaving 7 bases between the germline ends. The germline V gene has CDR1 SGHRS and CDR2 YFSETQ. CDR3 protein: CASSSDSYGYTF. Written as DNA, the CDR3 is TGCGCCAGCAGCTCGGACAGCTATGGCTACACCTTC.

This CDR3 is CSVVTDPNYGYTF. The CDR3 region has the DNA TGCAGCGTCGTGACGGATCCTAACTATGGCTACACCTTC. This chain connects TRBV29-1 to TRBJ1-2; D is unclear. The CDR3 is made up of 13 amino acids. The V end lost 6 bases, the J end lost 0 bases, and 11 bases lay between the germline ends. Germline CDR1 SQVTM, CDR2 ANQGSEA.

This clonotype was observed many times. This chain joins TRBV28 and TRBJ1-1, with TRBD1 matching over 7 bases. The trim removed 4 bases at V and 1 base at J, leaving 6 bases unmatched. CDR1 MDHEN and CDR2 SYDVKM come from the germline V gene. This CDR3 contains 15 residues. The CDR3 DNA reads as TGTGCCAGCAGTTCCCCGACAGGGCAGAACACTGAAGCTTTCTTT. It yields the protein CASSSPTGQNTEAFF.

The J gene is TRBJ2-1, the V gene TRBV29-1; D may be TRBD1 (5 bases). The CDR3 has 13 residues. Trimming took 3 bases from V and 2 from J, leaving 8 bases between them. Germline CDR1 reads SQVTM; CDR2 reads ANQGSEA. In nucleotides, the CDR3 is TGCAGCGTTGACGCAGGGACCTACAATGAGCAGTTCTTC. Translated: CSVDAGTYNEQFF.

The CDR3, as DNA: TGCGCCAGCAGCCAAGATGGAGGCACAGATACGCAGTATTTT. Its translation: CASSQDGGTDTQYF. The chain joins TRBV4-1 to TRBJ2-3; no reliable D call. This CDR3 has 14 residues. Germline V lookup: CDR1 MGHRA, CDR2 YSYEKL. V was trimmed by 0 bases and J by 1 base, leaving 5 bases between them.

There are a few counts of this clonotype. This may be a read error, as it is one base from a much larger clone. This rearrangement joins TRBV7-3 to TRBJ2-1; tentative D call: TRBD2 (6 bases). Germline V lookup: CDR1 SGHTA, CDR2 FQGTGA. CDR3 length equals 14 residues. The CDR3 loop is CANSPSTSNHEQFF. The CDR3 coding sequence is TGTGCCAACAGCCCGTCGACTAGTAACCATGAGCAGTTCTTC.

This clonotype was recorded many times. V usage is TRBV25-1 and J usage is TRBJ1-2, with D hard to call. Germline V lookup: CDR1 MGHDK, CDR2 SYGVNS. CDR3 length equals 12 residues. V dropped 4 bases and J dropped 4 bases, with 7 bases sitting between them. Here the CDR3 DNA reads TGTGCCAGCAGTGGGGGATCCTATGGCTACACCTTC. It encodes CASSGGSYGYTF.

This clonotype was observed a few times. The CDR3 DNA reads as TGTGCCAGCAAATATAGCTCCTATAATTCACCCCTCCACTTT. This codes for CASKYSSYNSPLHF. V is TRBV27 and J is TRBJ1-6; D remains ambiguous. V lost 7 bases to trimming and J lost 0 bases, with 7 bases between them. Germline V gene sequence: CDR1 MNHEY, CDR2 SMNVEV (reference sequence). This CDR3 spans 14 amino acids.

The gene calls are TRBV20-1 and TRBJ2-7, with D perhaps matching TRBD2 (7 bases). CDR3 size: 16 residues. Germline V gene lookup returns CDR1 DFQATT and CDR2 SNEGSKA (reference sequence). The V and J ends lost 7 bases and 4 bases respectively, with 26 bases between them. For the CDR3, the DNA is TGCAGTGTTAAACAACCGGGACTAAAGGGGGAATACGAGCAGTACTTC. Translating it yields CSVKQPGLKGEYEQYF.

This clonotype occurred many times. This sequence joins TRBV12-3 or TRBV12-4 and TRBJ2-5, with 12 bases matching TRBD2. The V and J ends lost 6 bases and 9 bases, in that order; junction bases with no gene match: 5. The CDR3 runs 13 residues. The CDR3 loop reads CASSPTSGRAQYF. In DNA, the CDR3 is TGTGCCAGCAGCCCGACTAGCGGGAGAGCCCAGTACTTC.

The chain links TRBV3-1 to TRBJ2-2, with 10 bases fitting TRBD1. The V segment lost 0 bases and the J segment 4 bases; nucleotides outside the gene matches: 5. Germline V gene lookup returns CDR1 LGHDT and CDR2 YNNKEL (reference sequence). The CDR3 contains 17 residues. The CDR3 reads CASSQDRGTGATGELFF. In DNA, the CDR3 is TGTGCCAGCAGCCAAGATCGGGGGACAGGGGCCACCGGGGAGCTGTTTTTT.

Written as DNA, the CDR3 is TGTGCCAGCAGCCGAAATCGTGGACAAACTGAAGCTTTCTTT. This codes for CASSRNRGQTEAFF. This chain connects TRBV14 to TRBJ1-1; perhaps TRBD1 as D (5 bases). The V end lost 4 bases, the J end lost 5 bases, and 14 bases lay between the germline ends. The CDR3 length is 14 residues. Germline CDR1 SGHDN, CDR2 FVKESK. Full variable domain (rest looked up from reference TRBV14 and TRBJ1-1): EAGVTQFPSHSVIEKGQTVTLRCDPISGHDNLYWYRRVMGKEIKFLLHFVKESKQDESGMPNNRFLAERTGGTYSTLKVQPAELEDSGVYFCASSRNRGQTEAFFGQGTRLTVV.

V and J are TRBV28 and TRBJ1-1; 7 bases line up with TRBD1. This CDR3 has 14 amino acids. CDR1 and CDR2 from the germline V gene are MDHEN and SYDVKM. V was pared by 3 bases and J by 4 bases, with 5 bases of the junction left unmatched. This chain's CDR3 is CASSFPDRATEAFF. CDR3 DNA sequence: TGTGCCAGCAGTTTTCCCGACAGGGCCACTGAAGCTTTCTTT.